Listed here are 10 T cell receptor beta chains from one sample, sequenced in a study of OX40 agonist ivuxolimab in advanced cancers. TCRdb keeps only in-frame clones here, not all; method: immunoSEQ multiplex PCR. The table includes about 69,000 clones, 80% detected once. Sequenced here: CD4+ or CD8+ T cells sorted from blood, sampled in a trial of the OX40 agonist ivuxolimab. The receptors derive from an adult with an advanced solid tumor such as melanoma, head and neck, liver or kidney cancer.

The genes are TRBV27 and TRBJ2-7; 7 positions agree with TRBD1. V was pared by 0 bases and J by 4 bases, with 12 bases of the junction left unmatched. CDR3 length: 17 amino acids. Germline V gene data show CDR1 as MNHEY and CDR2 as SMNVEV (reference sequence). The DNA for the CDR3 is TGTGCCAGCAGTTTATCCCTCCGACAGGGATTCGTTTACGAGCAGTACTTC. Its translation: CASSLSLRQGFVYEQYF.

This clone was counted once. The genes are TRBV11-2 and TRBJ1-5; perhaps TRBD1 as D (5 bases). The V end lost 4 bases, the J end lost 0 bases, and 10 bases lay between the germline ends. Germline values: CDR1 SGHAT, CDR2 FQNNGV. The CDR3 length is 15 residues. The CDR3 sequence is CASSWDGISNQPQHF. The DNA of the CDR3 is TGTGCCAGCAGCTGGGACGGAATTAGCAATCAGCCCCAGCATTTT.

CDR3 DNA sequence: TGTGCCAGCAGGAGATTAGGGACAGGGACCCTCTCTGGAAACACCATATATTTT. It translates to CASRRLGTGTLSGNTIYF. The chain carries TRBV27 and TRBJ1-3; 9 positions agree with TRBD1. This CDR3 is 18 amino acids long. Unmatched junction bases numbered 12, after V lost 6 bases and J lost 0 bases. Germline V gives CDR1 MNHEY, CDR2 SMNVEV (reference sequence).

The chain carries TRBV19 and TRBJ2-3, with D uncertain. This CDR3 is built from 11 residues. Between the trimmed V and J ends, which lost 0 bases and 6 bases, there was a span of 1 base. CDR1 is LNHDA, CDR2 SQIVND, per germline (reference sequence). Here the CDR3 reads CASSIEDTQYF. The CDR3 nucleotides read TGTGCCAGTAGTATAGAGGATACGCAGTATTTT.

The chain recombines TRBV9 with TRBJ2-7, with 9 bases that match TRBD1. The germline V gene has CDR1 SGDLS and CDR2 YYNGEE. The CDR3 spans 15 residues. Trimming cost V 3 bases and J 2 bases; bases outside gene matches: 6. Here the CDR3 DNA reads TGTGCCAGCAGCGACCGGGACAGGGCCACCTACGAGCAGTACTTC. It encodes CASSDRDRATYEQYF.

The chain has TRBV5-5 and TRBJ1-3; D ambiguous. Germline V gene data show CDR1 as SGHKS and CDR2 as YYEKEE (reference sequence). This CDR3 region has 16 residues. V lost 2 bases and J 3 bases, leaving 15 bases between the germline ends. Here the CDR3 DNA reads TGTGCCAGCAGCTTCGGACCCGGAGGTGGTGGAAACACCATATATTTT. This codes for CASSFGPGGGGNTIYF.

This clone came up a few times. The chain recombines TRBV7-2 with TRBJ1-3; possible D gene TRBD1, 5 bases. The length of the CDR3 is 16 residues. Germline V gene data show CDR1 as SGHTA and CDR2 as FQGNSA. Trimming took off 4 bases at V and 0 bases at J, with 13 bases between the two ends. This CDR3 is CASSSGRPSSGNTIYF. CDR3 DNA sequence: TGTGCCAGCAGCTCGGGACGCCCGAGCTCTGGAAACACCATATATTTT.

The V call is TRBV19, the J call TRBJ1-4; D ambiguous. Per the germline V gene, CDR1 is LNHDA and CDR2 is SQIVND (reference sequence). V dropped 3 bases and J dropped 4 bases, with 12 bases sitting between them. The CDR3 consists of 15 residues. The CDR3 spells CASSIYSAVNEKLFF. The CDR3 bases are TGTGCCAGTAGTATTTACTCAGCCGTTAATGAAAAACTGTTTTTT.

CDR3 amino acids: CASSLARQDTEAFF. The CDR3 DNA reads TGTGCCAGCAGCTTAGCGCGCCAGGACACTGAAGCTTTCTTT. V and J are TRBV7-6 and TRBJ1-1; no clear D gene. This CDR3 has 14 residues. Trimming cost V 0 bases and J 3 bases, with 8 bases left between them. CDR1 SGHVS and CDR2 FNYEAQ come from the germline V gene.

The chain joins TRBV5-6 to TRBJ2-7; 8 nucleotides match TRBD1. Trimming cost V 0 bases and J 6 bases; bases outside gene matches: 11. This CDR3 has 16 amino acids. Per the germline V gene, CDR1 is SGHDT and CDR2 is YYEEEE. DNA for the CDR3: TGTGCCAGCAGCTTGGTGACTCTGGGACAGGTCGCCGAGCAGTACTTC. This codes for CASSLVTLGQVAEQYF.